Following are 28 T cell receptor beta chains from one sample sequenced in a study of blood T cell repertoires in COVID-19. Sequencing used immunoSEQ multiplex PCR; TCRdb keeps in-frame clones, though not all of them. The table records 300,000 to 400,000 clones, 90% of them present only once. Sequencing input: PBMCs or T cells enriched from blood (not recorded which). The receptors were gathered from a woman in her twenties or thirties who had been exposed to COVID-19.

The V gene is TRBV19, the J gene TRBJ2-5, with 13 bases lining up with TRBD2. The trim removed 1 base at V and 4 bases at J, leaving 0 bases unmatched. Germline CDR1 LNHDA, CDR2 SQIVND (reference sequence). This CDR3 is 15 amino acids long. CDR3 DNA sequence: TGTGCCAGTAGTATAGGGACTAGCGGGGGAGAGACCCAGTACTTC. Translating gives CASSIGTSGGETQYF.

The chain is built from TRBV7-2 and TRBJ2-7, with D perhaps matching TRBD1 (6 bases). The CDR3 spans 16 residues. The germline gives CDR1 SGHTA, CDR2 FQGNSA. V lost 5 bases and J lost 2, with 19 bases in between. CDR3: CASSPHRGGTAYEQYF. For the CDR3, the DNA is TGTGCCAGCAGCCCCCACAGAGGGGGAACTGCCTACGAGCAGTACTTC.

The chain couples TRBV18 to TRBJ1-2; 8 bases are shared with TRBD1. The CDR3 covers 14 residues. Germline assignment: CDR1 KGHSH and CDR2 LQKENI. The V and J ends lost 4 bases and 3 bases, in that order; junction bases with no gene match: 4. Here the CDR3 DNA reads TGTGCCAGCTCACTTTCGGACAGGGACTATGGCTACACCTTC. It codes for CASSLSDRDYGYTF.

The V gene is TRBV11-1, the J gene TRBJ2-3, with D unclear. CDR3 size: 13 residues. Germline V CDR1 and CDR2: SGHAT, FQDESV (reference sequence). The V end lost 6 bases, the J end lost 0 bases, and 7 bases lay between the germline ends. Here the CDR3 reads CASRRPSTDTQYF. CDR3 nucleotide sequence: TGTGCCAGCAGGAGGCCAAGCACAGATACGCAGTATTTT.

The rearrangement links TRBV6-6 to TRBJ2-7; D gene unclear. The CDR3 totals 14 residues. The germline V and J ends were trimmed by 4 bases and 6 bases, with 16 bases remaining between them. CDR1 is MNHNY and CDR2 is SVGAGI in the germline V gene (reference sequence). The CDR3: CASSSPRPEGEQYF. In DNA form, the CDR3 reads TGTGCCAGCAGTTCCCCTAGGCCCGAAGGCGAGCAGTACTTC.

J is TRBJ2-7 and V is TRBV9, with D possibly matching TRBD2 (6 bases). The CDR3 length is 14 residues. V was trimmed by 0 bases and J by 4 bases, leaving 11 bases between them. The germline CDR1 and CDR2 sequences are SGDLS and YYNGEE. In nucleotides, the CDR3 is TGTGCCAGCAGCGTAGGATTGGGGGGATACGAGCAGTACTTC. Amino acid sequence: CASSVGLGGYEQYF.

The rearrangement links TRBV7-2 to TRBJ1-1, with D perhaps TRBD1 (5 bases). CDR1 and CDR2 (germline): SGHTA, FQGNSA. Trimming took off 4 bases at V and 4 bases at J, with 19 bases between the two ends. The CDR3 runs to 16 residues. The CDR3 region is CASSSPLGGGVTEAFF. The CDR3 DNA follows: TGTGCCAGCAGCTCCCCCCTAGGTGGAGGGGTCACTGAAGCTTTCTTT.

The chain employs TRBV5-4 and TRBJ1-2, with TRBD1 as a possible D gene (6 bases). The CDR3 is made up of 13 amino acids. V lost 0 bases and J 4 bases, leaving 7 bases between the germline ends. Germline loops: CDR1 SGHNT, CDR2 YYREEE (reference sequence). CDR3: CASSLDRAYGYTF. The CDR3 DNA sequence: TGTGCCAGCAGCTTGGACAGGGCCTATGGCTACACCTTC.

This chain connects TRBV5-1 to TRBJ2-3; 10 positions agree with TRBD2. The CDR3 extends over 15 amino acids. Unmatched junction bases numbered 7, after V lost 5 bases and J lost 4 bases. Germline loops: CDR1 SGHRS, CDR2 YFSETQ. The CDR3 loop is CASSRAGGPADTQYF. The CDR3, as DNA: TGCGCCAGCAGTCGAGCGGGGGGGCCCGCAGATACGCAGTATTTT. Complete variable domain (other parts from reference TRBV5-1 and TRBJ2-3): KAGVTQTPRYLIKTRGQQVTLSCSPISGHRSVSWYQQTPGQGLQFLFEYFSETQRNKGNFPGRFSGRQFSNSRSEMNVSTLELGDSALYLCASSRAGGPADTQYFGPGTRLTVL.

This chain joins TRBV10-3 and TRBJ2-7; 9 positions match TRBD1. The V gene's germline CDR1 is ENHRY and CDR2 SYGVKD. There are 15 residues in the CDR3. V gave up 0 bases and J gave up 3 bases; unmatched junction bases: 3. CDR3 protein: CAISESDRGIYEQYF. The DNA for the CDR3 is TGTGCCATCAGTGAGTCCGACAGGGGGATCTACGAGCAGTACTTC.

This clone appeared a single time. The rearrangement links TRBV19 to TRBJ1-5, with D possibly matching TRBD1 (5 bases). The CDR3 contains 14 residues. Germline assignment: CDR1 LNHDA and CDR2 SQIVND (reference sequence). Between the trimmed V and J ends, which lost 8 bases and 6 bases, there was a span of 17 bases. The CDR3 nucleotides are TGTGCCAGTGGGGCAGGGCGGTCGTTTCAGCCCCAGCATTTT. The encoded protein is CASGAGRSFQPQHF.

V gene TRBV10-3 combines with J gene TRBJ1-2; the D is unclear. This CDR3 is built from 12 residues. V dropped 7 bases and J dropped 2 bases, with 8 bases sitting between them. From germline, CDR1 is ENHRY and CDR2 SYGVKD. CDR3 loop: CAIIDKNYGYTF. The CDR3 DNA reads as TGTGCCATCATAGACAAGAACTATGGCTACACCTTC.

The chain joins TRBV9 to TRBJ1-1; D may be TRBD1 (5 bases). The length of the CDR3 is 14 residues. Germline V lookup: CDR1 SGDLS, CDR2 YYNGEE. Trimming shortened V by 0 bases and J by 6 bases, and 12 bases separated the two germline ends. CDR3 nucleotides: TGTGCCAGCAGCGTAGGCGCAGGGAAACCTGAAGCTTTCTTT. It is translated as CASSVGAGKPEAFF. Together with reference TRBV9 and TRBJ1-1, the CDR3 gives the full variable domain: DSGVTQTPKHLITATGQRVTLRCSPRSGDLSVYWYQQSLDQGLQFLIQYYNGEERAKGNILERFSAQQFPDLHSELNLSSLELGDSALYFCASSVGAGKPEAFFGQGTRLTVV.

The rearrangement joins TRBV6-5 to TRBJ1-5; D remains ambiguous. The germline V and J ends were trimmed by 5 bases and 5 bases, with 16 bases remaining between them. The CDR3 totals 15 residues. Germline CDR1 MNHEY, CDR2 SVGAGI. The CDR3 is CASSTGPEDYQPQHF. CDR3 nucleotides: TGTGCCAGCAGTACGGGCCCAGAGGACTATCAGCCCCAGCATTTT.

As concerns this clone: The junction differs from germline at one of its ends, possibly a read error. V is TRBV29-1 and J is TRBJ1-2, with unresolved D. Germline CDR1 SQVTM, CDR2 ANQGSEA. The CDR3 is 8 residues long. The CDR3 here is CSVETTLF. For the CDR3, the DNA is TGCAGCGTTGAAACGACACTCTTC. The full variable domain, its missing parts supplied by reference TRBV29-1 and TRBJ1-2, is SAVISQKPSRDICQRGTSLTIQCQVDSQVTMMFWYRQQPGQSLTLIATANQGSEATYESGFVIDKFPISRPNLTFSTLTVSNMSPEDSSIYLCSVETTLFGSGTRLTVV.

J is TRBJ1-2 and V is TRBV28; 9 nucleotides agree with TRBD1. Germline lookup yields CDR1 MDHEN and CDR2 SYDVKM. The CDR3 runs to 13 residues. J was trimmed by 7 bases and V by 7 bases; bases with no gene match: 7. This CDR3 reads CASTWDREGGYTF. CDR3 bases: TGTGCCAGCACCTGGGACAGGGAGGGTGGCTACACCTTC.

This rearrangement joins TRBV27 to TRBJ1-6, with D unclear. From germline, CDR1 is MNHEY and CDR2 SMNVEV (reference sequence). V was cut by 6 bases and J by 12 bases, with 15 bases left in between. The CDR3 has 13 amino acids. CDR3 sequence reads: CASRDNPGIPLHF. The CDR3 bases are TGTGCCAGCAGGGATAACCCCGGGATACCCCTCCACTTT.

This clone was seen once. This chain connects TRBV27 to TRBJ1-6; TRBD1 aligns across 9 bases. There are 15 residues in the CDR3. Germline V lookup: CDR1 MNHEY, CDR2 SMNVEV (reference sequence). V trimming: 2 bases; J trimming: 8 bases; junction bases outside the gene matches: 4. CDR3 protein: CASSLDRGYDSPLHF. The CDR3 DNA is TGTGCCAGCAGTTTAGACAGGGGGTACGATTCACCCCTCCACTTT.

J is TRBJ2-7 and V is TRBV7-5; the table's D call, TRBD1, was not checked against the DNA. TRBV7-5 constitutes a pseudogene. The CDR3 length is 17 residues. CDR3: CARSLTTLSAGTYEQYF. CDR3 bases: TGTGCCAGAAGCTTAACCACTTTGTCGGCAGGAACCTACGAGCAGTACTTC.

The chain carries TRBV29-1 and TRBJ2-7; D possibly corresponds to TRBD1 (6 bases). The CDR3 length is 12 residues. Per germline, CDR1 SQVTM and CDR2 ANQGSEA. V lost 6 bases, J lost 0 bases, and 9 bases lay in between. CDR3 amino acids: CSVQGSSYEQYF. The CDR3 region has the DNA TGCAGCGTCCAGGGGAGCTCCTACGAGCAGTACTTC.

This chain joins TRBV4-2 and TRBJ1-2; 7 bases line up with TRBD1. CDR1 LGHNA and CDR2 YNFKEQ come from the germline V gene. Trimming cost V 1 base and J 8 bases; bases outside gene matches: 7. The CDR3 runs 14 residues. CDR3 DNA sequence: TGTGCCAGCAGCCAAGTGGCAGGGGGACGGGGCTACACCTTC. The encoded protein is CASSQVAGGRGYTF.

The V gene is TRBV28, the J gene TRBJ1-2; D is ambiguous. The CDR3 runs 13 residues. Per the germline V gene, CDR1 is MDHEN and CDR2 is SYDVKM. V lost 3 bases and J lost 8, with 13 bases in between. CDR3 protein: CASSLFPIRGYTF. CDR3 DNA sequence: TGTGCCAGCAGTTTGTTCCCGATTCGGGGCTACACCTTC.

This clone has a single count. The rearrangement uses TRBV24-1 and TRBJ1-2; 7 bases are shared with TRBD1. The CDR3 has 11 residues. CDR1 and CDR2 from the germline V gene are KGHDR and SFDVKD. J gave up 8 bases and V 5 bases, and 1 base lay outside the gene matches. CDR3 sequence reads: CATSGTGGYTF. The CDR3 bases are TGTGCCACCAGTGGGACAGGCGGCTACACCTTC.

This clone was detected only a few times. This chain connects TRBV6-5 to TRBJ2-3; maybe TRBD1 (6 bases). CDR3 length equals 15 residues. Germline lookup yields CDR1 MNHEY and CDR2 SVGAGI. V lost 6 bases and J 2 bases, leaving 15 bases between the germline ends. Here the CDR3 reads CASSTGRTVTDTQYF. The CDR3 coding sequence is TGTGCCAGCAGCACTGGAAGGACAGTCACAGATACGCAGTATTTT.

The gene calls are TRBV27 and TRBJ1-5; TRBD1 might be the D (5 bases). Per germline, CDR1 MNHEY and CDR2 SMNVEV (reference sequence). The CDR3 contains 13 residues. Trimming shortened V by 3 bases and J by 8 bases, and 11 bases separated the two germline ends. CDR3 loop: CASSFRRGEPQHF. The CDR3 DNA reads TGTGCCAGCAGTTTCCGGCGGGGGGAGCCCCAGCATTTT.

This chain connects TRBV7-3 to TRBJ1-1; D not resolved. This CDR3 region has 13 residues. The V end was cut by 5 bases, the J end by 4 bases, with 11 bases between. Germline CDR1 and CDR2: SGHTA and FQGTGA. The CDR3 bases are TGTGCCAGCAGCCCCGAGGCGGGCACTGAAGCTTTCTTT. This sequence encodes CASSPEAGTEAFF.

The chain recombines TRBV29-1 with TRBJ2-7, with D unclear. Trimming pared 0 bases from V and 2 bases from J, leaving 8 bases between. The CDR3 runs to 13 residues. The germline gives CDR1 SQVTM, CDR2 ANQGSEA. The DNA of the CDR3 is TGCAGCGTTGAAGATGCCAGTCCCTACGAGCAGTACTTC. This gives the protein CSVEDASPYEQYF.

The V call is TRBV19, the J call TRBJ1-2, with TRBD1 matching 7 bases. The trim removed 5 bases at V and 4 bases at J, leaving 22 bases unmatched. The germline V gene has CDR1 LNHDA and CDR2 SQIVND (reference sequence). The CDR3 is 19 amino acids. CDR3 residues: CASSRNRGTRPRTSYGYTF. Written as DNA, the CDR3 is TGTGCCAGTAGTCGCAACAGGGGAACCAGACCAAGAACCTCCTATGGCTACACCTTC.